Below, one TCR beta chain is given with its context. Its target is not known. What was sequenced were expressed TCRB transcripts, since all of the isolated RNA had been reverse transcribed. Naive, central memory and regulatory T cell samples yielded roughly 3.5 million reads on average. The assay was immunoSEQ multiplex PCR, and TCRdb's table has in-frame clones only and misses some. The sample comprises 680,000 or so clones, around an eighth of which are singletons, and 0.02% to 0.025% rests with the top ten. The data derive from a study of beta chain features in type 1 diabetes. General observations from the study: In type 1 diabetes patients, VDJ junctions had fewer insertions; deletions at these junctions were more frequent. When Type 1 diabetes patients were examined, their TCRB CDR3s proved moderately but significantly shorter in all four CD4+ subsets.

The CDR3 is made up of 13 amino acids. V was shortened by 5 bases and J by 5 bases, with 12 bases between the two germline ends. Looked up from germline, CDR1 is MNHNS and CDR2 is SASEGT. The sequence came from a man aged 18 to 35 with type 1 diabetes. The sample taken for sequencing was naive CD4+ T cells from blood. This sequence joins TRBV6-1 and TRBJ2-5, with D maybe TRBD1 (6 bases). The CDR3 nucleotides read TGTGCCAGCAGTCAGACAGGTTTGGAGACCCAGTACTTC. It yields the protein CASSQTGLETQYF.